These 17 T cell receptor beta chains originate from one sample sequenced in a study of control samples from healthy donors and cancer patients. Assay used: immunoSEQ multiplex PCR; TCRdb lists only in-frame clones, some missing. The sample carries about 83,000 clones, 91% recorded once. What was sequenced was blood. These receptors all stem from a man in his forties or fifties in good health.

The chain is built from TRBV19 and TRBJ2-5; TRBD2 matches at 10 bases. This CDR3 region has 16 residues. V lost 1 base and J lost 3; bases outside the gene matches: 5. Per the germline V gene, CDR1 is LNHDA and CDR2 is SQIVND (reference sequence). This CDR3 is CASSIVRAGGEETQYF. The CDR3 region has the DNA TGTGCCAGTAGTATAGTGCGAGCGGGGGGGGAAGAGACCCAGTACTTC.

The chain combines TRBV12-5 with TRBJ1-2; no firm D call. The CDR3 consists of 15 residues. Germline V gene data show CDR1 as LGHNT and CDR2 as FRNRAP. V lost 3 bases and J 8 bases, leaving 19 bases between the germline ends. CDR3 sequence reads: CASGFLPPVSTGYTF. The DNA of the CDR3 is TGTGCTAGTGGTTTTTTACCCCCCGTCTCAACCGGCTACACCTTC.

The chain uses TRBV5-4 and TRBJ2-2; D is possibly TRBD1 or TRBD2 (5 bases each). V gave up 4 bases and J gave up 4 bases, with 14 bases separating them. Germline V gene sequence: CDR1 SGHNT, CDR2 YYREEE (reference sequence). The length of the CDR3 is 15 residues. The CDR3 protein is CASSKGLGGTGELFF. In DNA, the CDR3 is TGTGCCAGCAGCAAGGGCCTTGGGGGCACCGGGGAGCTGTTTTTT.

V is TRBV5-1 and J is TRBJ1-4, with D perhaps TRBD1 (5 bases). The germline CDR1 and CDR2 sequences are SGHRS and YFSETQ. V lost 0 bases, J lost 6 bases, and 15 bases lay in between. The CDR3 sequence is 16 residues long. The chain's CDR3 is CASSLAGWGTDEKLFF. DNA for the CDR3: TGCGCCAGCAGCTTGGCCGGGTGGGGCACGGATGAAAAACTGTTTTTT.

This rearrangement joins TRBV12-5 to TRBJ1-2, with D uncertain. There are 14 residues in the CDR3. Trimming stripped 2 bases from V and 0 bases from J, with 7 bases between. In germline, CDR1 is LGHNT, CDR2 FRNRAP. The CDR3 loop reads CASGLSQPNYGYTF. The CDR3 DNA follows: TGTGCTAGTGGTTTGTCCCAGCCTAACTATGGCTACACCTTC.

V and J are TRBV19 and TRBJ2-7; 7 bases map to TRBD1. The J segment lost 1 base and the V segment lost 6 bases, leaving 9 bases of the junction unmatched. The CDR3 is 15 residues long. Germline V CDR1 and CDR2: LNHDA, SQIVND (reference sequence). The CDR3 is CASSHGQASSYEQYF. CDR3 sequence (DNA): TGTGCCAGTAGCCACGGACAGGCCAGTTCCTACGAGCAGTACTTC.

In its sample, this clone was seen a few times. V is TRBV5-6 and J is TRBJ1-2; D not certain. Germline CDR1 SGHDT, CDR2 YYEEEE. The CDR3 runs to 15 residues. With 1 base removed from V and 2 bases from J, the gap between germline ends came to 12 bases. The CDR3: CASSLQATVNYGYTF. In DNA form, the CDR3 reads TGTGCCAGCAGCTTGCAAGCGACGGTCAACTATGGCTACACCTTC.

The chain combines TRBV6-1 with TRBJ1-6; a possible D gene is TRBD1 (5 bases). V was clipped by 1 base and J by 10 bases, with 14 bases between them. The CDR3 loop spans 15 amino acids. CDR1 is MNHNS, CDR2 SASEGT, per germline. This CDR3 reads CASSEVRGGRSPLHF. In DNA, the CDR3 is TGTGCCAGCAGTGAAGTGAGGGGAGGAAGGTCACCCCTCCACTTT.

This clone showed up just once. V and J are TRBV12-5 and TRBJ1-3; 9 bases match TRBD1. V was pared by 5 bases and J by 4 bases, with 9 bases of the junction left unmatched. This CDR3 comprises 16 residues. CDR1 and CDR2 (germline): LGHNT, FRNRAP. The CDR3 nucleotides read TGTGCTAGTGGTCTAGGGGGACAGGGAATCGGAAACACCATATATTTT. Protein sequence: CASGLGGQGIGNTIYF.

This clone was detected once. The CDR3 sequence is CASSSDWISYNSPLHF. The CDR3 DNA reads as TGTGCCAGCAGCTCGGACTGGATCTCCTATAATTCACCCCTCCACTTT. The chain couples TRBV7-2 to TRBJ1-6; no definite D call. CDR1 SGHTA and CDR2 FQGNSA come from the germline V gene. Trimming left V 4 bases short and J 0 bases short, with 10 bases between. The CDR3 is 16 residues long.

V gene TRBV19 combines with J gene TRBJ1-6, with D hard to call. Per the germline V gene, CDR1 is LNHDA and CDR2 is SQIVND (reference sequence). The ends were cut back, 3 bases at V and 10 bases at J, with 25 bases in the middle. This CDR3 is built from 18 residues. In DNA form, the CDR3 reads TGTGCCAGTAGTATGGGATTTTCGGCGGAGAGTAAAGGATCACCCCTCCACTTT. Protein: CASSMGFSAESKGSPLHF.

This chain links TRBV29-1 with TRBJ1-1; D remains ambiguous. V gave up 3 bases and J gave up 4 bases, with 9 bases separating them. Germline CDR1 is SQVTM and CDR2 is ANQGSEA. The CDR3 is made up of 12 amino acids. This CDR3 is CSVEKTSTEAFF. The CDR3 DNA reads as TGCAGCGTTGAGAAGACCAGCACTGAAGCTTTCTTT. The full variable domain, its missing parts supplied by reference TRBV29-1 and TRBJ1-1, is SAVISQKPSRDICQRGTSLTIQCQVDSQVTMMFWYRQQPGQSLTLIATANQGSEATYESGFVIDKFPISRPNLTFSTLTVSNMSPEDSSIYLCSVEKTSTEAFFGQGTRLTVV.

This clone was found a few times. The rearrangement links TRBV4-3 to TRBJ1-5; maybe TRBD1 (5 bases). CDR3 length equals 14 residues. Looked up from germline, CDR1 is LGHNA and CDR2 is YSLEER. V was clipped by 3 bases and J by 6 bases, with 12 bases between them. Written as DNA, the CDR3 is TGCGCCAGCAGCCAGATCTTAGGGGTTCAGCCCCAGCATTTT. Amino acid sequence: CASSQILGVQPQHF.

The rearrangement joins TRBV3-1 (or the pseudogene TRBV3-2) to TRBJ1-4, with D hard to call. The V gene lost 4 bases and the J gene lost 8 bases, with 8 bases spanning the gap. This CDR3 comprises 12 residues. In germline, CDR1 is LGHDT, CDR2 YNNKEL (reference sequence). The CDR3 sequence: CASSPYQEKLFF. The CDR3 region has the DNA TGTGCCAGCAGCCCCTACCAAGAAAAACTGTTTTTT.

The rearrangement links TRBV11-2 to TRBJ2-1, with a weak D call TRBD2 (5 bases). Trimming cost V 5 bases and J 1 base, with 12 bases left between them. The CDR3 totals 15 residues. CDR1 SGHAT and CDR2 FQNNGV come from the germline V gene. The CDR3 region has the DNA TGTGCCAGCAGCCGCACTACTAGTTCCTACAATGAGCAGTTCTTC. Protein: CASSRTTSSYNEQFF.

The CDR3 coding sequence is TGTGCCAGCAGCATAGTCTTGGGGGACAGGGGTAGGGATACGCAGTATTTT. Translating gives CASSIVLGDRGRDTQYF. This sequence joins TRBV7-9 and TRBJ2-3, with 10 bases fitting TRBD1. The CDR3 is made up of 17 amino acids. J lost 6 bases, V lost 5 bases, and 14 bases had no gene match. The germline V gene encodes CDR1 SEHNR and CDR2 FQNEAQ (reference sequence).

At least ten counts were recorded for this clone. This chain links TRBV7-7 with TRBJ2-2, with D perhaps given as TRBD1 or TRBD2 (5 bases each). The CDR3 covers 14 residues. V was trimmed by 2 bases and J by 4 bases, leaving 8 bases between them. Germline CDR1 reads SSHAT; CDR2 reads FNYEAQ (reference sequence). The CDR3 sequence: CASSLMRGTGELFF. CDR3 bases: TGTGCCAGCAGCTTAATGAGGGGCACCGGGGAGCTGTTTTTT. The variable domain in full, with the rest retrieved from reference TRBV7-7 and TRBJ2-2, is GAGVSQSPRYKVTKRGQDVTLRCDPISSHATLYWYQQALGQGPEFLTYFNYEAQPDKSGLPSDRFSAERPEGSISTLTIQRTEQRDSAMYRCASSLMRGTGELFFGEGSRLTVL.